The rows below give T cell receptor beta chains drawn from one sample of a study of cytotoxic CD8 clonotypes in ibrutinib-treated CLL. Only in-frame clones appear in the TCRdb table, and some are missing; sequencing was by immunoSEQ multiplex PCR. There are 200,000 to 250,000 clones in the sample; 70% occur only once, and about 6.4% lies in the top ten. Sample: PBMCs, taken after 12 months of ibrutinib treatment. The receptor source for this set is a human donor with chronic lymphocytic leukemia. Each CDR3 is given with its conserved first and last residue. The D gene is left open where the match is weak. For some rows the clone size is stated as once, few or many, or as a class when expanded; others skip it.

clone size,J gene,D gene,V gene,CDR3 protein,CDR3 DNA
NA,TRBJ2-7,NA,TRBV30,CAWSSPANSYEQYF,TGTGCCTGGAGTTCCCCAGCGAACTCCTACGAGCAGTACTTC
NA,TRBJ2-2,NA,TRBV5-1,CASSQATGELFF,TGCGCCAGCAGCCAAGCCACCGGGGAGCTGTTTTTT
NA,TRBJ1-4,TRBD1,TRBV29-1,CSVVPAGQLEKLFF,TGCAGCGTTGTTCCAGCGGGACAGCTTGAAAAACTGTTTTTT
NA,TRBJ1-1,NA,TRBV9,CASSYGPDTEAFF,TGTGCCAGCAGCTATGGGCCTGACACTGAAGCTTTCTTT
NA,TRBJ1-5,TRBD1,TRBV5-4,CASSLLSGGMSNQPQHF,TGTGCCAGCAGCTTGCTGTCAGGGGGTATGAGCAATCAGCCCCAGCATTTT
NA,TRBJ1-5,NA,TRBV19,CASSNGGIFSNQPQHF,TGTGCCAGTAGTAATGGGGGGATATTTAGCAATCAGCCCCAGCATTTT
NA,TRBJ1-2,NA,TRBV5-6,CASSLALRRDYGYTF,TGTGCCAGCAGCTTGGCACTCAGGAGGGATTATGGCTACACCTTC
NA,TRBJ2-4,NA,TRBV7-9,CASSSGSGISSKNIQYF,TGTGCCAGCAGCTCGGGGAGTGGGATATCTTCCAAAAACATTCAGTACTTC
NA,TRBJ1-2,NA,TRBV29-1,CSVPLTDGYTF,TGCAGCGTGCCCTTGACAGATGGCTACACCTTC
NA,TRBJ2-2,TRBD1,TRBV7-2,CASSPRTGGPGELFF,TGTGCCAGCAGCCCCAGGACAGGGGGGCCCGGGGAGCTGTTTTTT
once,TRBJ2-2,TRBD1,TRBV5-6,CASSFLGQGNTGELFF,TGTGCCAGCAGCTTTTTGGGACAGGGGAACACCGGGGAGCTGTTTTTT
NA,TRBJ1-1,NA,TRBV27,CASHPARGGKAFF,TGTGCCAGCCACCCAGCCAGGGGCGGGAAAGCTTTCTTT
NA,TRBJ2-7,NA,TRBV10-2,CASGIHEQYF,TGCGCCAGCGGGATTCACGAGCAGTACTTC
NA,TRBJ2-3,NA,TRBV27,CASSRTASTDTQYF,TGTGCCAGCAGTCGGACAGCTAGCACAGATACGCAGTATTTT
NA,TRBJ2-7,NA,TRBV15,CATKRDPAYEQYF,TGTGCCACCAAACGGGACCCGGCCTACGAGCAGTACTTC
NA,TRBJ1-6,NA,TRBV7-2,CASSRTWNSPLHF,TGTGCCAGCAGCCGAACATGGAATTCACCCCTCCACTTT
NA,TRBJ2-7,TRBD2,TRBV10-3,CAISEPTSGSYEQYF,TGTGCCATCAGTGAGCCGACTAGCGGGAGCTACGAGCAGTACTTC
NA,TRBJ1-1,NA,TRBV7-8,CASSVQGRTEAFF,TGTGCCAGCAGCGTACAGGGTAGGACTGAAGCTTTCTTT
few,TRBJ1-1,NA,TRBV7-2,CASSWTTNTEAFF,TGTGCCAGCAGTTGGACAACGAACACTGAAGCTTTCTTT
NA,TRBJ1-2,NA,TRBV28,CASTSGLGYTF,TGTGCCAGCACCTCAGGGCTTGGCTACACCTTC
NA,TRBJ2-6,TRBD1,TRBV19,CASSPGQGVAGANVLTF,TGTGCCAGTAGTCCCGGACAGGGGGTGGCTGGGGCCAACGTCCTGACTTTC
once,TRBJ2-3,NA,TRBV12-5,CASGLLGGATDTQYF,TGTGCTAGTGGTTTGTTGGGGGGGGCAACAGATACGCAGTATTTT
few,TRBJ1-2,NA,TRBV27,CASSRTGTGNYGYTF,TGTGCCAGCAGTCGTACAGGAACCGGTAACTATGGCTACACCTTC
NA,TRBJ2-7,NA,TRBV20-1,CSARGVREQYF,TGCAGTGCTAGAGGGGTGAGGGAGCAGTACTTC
few,TRBJ2-5,TRBD2,TRBV30,CAWSVGMTSGDQETQYF,TGTGCCTGGAGTGTAGGGATGACTAGCGGGGATCAAGAGACCCAGTACTTC
NA,TRBJ2-7,NA,TRBV7-7,CASTHGGTGEQYF,TGTGCCAGCACCCATGGGGGGACGGGGGAGCAGTACTTC
few,TRBJ1-5,TRBD1,TRBV19,CASRGQALNQPQHF,TGTGCCAGTAGAGGACAGGCTCTAAATCAGCCCCAGCATTTT
NA,TRBJ1-1,NA,TRBV6-5,CASSSLRGGTEAFF,TGTGCCAGCAGTTCACTCCGGGGCGGGACTGAAGCTTTCTTT
NA,TRBJ1-4,NA,TRBV7-9,CASSPPLRGGGEKLFF,TGTGCCAGCAGCCCCCCGCTCCGGGGCGGTGGTGAAAAACTGTTTTTT
NA,TRBJ2-3,TRBD2,TRBV30,CAYQGLAGRADTQYF,TGTGCCTACCAGGGACTAGCGGGAAGGGCAGATACGCAGTATTTT
once,TRBJ2-7,TRBD1,TRBV7-9,CASSFRQGRSDEQYF,TGTGCCAGCAGCTTTCGACAGGGTCGATCGGACGAGCAGTACTTC
few,TRBJ1-2,TRBD1,TRBV7-2,CASSFGTGEVYGYTF,TGTGCCAGCAGCTTCGGGACAGGGGAAGTCTATGGCTACACCTTC
NA,TRBJ2-6,NA,TRBV7-2,CASGIISGANVLTF,TGTGCCAGCGGAATCATCTCTGGGGCCAACGTCCTGACTTTC
once,TRBJ2-2,TRBD2,TRBV4-3,CASSQDMAGAHTGELFF,TGCGCCAGCAGCCAAGACATGGCGGGAGCACACACCGGGGAGCTGTTTTTT